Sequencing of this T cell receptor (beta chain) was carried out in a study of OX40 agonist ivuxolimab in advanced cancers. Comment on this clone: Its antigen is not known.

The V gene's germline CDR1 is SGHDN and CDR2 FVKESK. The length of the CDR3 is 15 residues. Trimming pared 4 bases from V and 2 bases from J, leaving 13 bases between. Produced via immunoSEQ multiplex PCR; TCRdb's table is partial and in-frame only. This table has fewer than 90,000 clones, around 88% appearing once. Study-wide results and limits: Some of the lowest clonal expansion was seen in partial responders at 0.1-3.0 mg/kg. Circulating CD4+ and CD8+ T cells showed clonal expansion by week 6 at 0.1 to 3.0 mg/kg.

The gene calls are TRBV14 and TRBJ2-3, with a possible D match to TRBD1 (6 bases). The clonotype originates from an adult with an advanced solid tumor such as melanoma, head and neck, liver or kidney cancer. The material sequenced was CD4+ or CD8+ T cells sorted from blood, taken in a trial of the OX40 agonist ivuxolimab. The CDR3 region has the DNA TGTGCCAGCAGCCCGGGTTGGGGGCCCACAGATACGCAGTATTTT. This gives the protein CASSPGWGPTDTQYF. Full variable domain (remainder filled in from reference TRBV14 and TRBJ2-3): EAGVTQFPSHSVIEKGQTVTLRCDPISGHDNLYWYRRVMGKEIKFLLHFVKESKQDESGMPNNRFLAERTGGTYSTLKVQPAELEDSGVYFCASSPGWGPTDTQYFGPGTRLTVL.